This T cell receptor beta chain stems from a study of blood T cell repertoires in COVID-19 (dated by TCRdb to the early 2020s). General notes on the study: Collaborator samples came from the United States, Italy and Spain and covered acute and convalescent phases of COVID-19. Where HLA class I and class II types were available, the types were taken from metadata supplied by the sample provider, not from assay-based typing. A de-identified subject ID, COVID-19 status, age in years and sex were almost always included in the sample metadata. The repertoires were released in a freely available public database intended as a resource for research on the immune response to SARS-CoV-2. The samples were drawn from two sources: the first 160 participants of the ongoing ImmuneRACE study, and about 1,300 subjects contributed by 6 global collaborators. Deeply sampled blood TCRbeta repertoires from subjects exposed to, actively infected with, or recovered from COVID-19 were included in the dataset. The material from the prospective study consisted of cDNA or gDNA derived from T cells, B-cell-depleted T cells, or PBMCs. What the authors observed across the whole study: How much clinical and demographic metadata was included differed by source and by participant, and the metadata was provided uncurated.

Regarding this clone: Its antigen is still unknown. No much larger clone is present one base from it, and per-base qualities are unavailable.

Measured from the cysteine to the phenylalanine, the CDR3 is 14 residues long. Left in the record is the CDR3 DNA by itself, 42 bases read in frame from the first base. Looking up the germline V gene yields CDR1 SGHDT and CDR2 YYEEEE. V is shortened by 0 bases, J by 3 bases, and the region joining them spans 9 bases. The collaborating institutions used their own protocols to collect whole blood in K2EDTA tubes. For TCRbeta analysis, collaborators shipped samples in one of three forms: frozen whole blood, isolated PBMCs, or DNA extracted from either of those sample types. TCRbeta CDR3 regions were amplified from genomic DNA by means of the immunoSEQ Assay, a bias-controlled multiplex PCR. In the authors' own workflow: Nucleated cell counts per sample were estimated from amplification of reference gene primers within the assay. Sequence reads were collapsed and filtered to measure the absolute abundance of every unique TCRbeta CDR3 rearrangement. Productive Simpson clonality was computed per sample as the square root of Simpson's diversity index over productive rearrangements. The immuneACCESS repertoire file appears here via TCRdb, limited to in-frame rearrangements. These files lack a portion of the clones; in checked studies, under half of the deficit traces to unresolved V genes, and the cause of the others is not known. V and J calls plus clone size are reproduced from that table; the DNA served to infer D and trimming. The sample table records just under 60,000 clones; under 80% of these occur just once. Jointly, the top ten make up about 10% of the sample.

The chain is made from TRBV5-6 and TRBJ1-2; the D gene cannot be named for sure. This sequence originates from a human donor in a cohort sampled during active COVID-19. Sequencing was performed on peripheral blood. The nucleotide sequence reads TGTGCCAGCAGCTTGGAGCAGAGCGACTATGGCTACACCTTC. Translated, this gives CASSLEQSDYGYTF.